The 8 T cell receptor beta chains below all came from one sample that was sequenced in a study of cytomegalovirus exposure and HLA in healthy donors (dated by TCRdb to about 2017). To prepare the library, the immunoSEQ multiplex PCR assay was applied. TCRdb retrieved this table from immuneACCESS and kept in-frame rearrangements only. Not all clones are present; in checked studies, unresolved V genes account for under half, and no reason is known for the remainder. This sample holds about 120,000 clones; roughly 90% were observed only once. The top ten clonotypes cover around 2% of the sample. The source material was PBMCs. The source is a woman in her late teens or twenties in good health and CMV-seronegative.

This clone came up once. This chain links TRBV27 with TRBJ1-2; TRBD1 aligns across 10 bases. The CDR3 contains 16 residues. Germline V CDR1 and CDR2: MNHEY, SMNVEV (reference sequence). Germline trimming cut 5 bases from V and 10 bases from J; bases unmatched to any gene: 16. In DNA, the CDR3 is TGTGCCAGCAGTCTATTGGGACAGGGGTCATCTTGGGCCTACACCTTC. The encoded protein is CASSLLGQGSSWAYTF.

The chain joins TRBV15 to TRBJ1-3, with D perhaps TRBD1 (5 bases). Germline V gene sequence: CDR1 LNHNV, CDR2 YYDKDF (reference sequence). CDR3 length: 14 amino acids. The V gene lost 7 bases and the J gene lost 9 bases, with 19 bases spanning the gap. CDR3 bases: TGTGCCACCAAGGCGGGCGGGGCTGAGGTCACCATATATTTT. Encoded protein: CATKAGGAEVTIYF.

This chain links TRBV2 with TRBJ2-4, with D possibly TRBD2 on 5 matching bases. This CDR3 has 15 residues. The germline V gene has CDR1 SNHLY and CDR2 FYNNEI. The ends were cut back, 4 bases at V and 0 bases at J, with 10 bases in the middle. The CDR3 DNA follows: TGTGCCAGCAGTGTGGAGGCTGGAGCCAAAAACATTCAGTACTTC. Protein: CASSVEAGAKNIQYF.

V gene TRBV13 combines with J gene TRBJ2-1, with 11 bases fitting TRBD2. CDR3 size: 20 residues. Germline CDR1 is PRHDT and CDR2 is FYEKMQ (reference sequence). The V segment lost 5 bases and the J segment 4 bases; nucleotides outside the gene matches: 19. CDR3 sequence (DNA): TGTGCCAGCAGCCCCGAAAACAGGGGAGTGACTAGCGGGAAATACAATGAGCAGTTCTTC. Encoded protein: CASSPENRGVTSGKYNEQFF.

This chain uses TRBV7-6 with TRBJ2-7; 10 bases agree with TRBD1. CDR1 and CDR2 from the germline V gene are SGHVS and FNYEAQ. The CDR3 is 14 amino acids. V was pared by 4 bases and J by 5 bases, with 5 bases of the junction left unmatched. Here the CDR3 reads CASSSWDRGNEQYF. CDR3 DNA sequence: TGTGCCAGCAGCTCCTGGGACAGGGGAAACGAGCAGTACTTC. The whole variable domain, filled in from reference TRBV7-6 and TRBJ2-7, reads GAGVSQSPRYKVTKRGQDVALRCDPISGHVSLYWYRQALGQGPEFLTYFNYEAQQDKSGLPNDRFSAERPEGSISTLTIQRTEQRDSAMYRCASSSWDRGNEQYFGPGTRLTVT.

This clone was observed a handful of times. The V and J genes are TRBV10-2 and TRBJ1-4; 8 nucleotides agree with TRBD1. Trimming removed 8 bases from V and 8 bases from J; junction bases left unmatched: 13. The CDR3 runs to 15 residues. Germline lookup yields CDR1 WSHSY and CDR2 SAAADI. CDR3 in DNA: TGCGCCAGCGGCGGGGGACAGGAGCTTTCGGAAAAACTGTTTTTT. This gives the protein CASGGGQELSEKLFF.

This chain links TRBV30 with TRBJ1-4; perhaps TRBD1 as D (5 bases). Trimming took off 7 bases at V and 14 bases at J, with 20 bases between the two ends. This CDR3 has 12 amino acids. From germline, CDR1 is GTSNPN and CDR2 SVGIG (reference sequence). In DNA form, the CDR3 reads TGTGCCTCGGAGGGGCGAAGGACACGGCTGTTTTTT. This sequence encodes CASEGRRTRLFF. Combining the CDR3 with reference TRBV30 and TRBJ1-4 gives the whole variable domain SQTIHQWPATLVQPVGSPLSLECTVEGTSNPNLYWYRQAAGRGLQLLFYSVGIGQISSEVPQNLSASRPQDRQFILSSKKLLLSDSGFYLCASEGRRTRLFFGSGTQLSVL.

This chain uses TRBV6-5 with TRBJ1-3, with a possible D match to TRBD1 (5 bases). This CDR3 spans 13 amino acids. The V gene's germline CDR1 is MNHEY and CDR2 SVGAGI. Trimming stripped 2 bases from V and 8 bases from J, with 10 bases between. The CDR3 DNA is TGTGCCAGCAGTTACGGGGCCAGAGACACCATATATTTT. It encodes CASSYGARDTIYF.